Sequencing of this TCR beta chain was carried out in a study of human T cells and chemical hapten exposure. Study-wide points: More PT1 expanded TCRs went with higher patch test scores. Donors' alopecia may make their immune response differ from healthy people's.

Authors' analysis steps: Sampled TCR counts reached a median of roughly 98,000 per sample, with values ranging from roughly 20,000 to 750,000. In TCRdb, the RACE reads were re-called with MiXCR into one record per CDR3 protein. The V and J calls, along with clone size, are taken from TCRdb and not from the paper's own processing. The data contain 250,000 to 300,000 distinct CDR3 sequences, 7.7% of them singletons. For this clonotype: What it recognizes is unknown.

The time point here: pre-sensitization, week 0. Regarding treatment: therapeutic diphenylcyclopropenone sensitization with weekly scalp DPC. Trimming took off 4 bases at V and 5 bases at J, with 12 bases between the two ends. The CDR3 extends over 15 amino acids. Germline V gene data show CDR1 as MGHDK and CDR2 as SYGVNS. Sample: whole blood, taken in connection with sensitization to the hapten diphenylcyclopropenone (DPC). The sequence derives from a man aged 18 to 35 with alopecia areata. Some clones in this sample may be carry-over from other donors' samples. The chain couples TRBV25-1 to TRBJ1-6; D possibly corresponds to TRBD1 (5 bases). Written as DNA, the CDR3 is TGTGCCAGCAGTGGGGGCCCAGGCCATAATTCACCCCTCCACTTT. Translated, it gives CASSGGPGHNSPLHF.